This TCR beta chain was sequenced in a study of T cell responses to AZD1222 COVID-19 vaccine. A word on this clone: Its antigen remains unidentified.

Assay: immunoSEQ multiplex PCR; the TCRdb copy retains only in-frame clones and omits some. The sample shows about 92,000 clones, around 90% of them seen only once. Overall study findings and caveats: The donor group comprised mostly white British people and more females; the analysis possibly underestimated clonal diversity. Baseline antibody screening turned up just six or seven seropositive AZD1222 recipients. Per reports, nearly half of all spike-specific TCRs target regions that are unmutated in variants.

Germline CDR1 and CDR2: MNHEY and SVGAGI. The CDR3 loop spans 15 amino acids. V lost 6 bases to trimming and J lost 4 bases, with 18 bases between them. The starting material was peripheral blood, obtained on day 0 of AZD1222 vaccination. This receptor was identified in an adult in good health. The genes are TRBV6-5 and TRBJ2-5; D is possibly TRBD2 (7 bases). The CDR3 sequence is CASSGLGGAGETQYF. The CDR3 bases are TGTGCCAGCAGCGGGCTGGGGGGGGCCGGAGAGACCCAGTACTTC.